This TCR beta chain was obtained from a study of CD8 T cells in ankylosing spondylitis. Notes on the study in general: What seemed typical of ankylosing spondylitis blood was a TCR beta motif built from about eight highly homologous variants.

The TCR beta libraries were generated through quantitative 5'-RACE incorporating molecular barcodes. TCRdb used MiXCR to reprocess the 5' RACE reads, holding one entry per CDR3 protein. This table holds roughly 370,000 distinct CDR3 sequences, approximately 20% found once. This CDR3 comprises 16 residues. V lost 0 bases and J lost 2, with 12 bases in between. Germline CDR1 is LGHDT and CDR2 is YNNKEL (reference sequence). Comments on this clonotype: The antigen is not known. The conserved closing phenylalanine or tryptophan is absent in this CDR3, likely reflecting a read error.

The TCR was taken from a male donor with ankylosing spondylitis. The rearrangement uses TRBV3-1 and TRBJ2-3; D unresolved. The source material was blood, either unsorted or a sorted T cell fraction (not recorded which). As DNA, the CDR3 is TGTGCCAGCAGCCAAGAAAGCGATATCGACACAGATACGCAGTATTTA. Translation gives CASSQESDIDTDTQYL.